This TCR beta chain was profiled in a study of beta chain features in type 1 diabetes. All of the isolated RNA was reverse transcribed, so expressed TCRB transcripts were sequenced. Profiled with immunoSEQ multiplex PCR; TCRdb holds only in-frame clones, not every one. Of 860,000 or so clones listed, 15% to 20% are singletons. Sequenced input: naive CD4+ T cells from blood. The clonotype originates from a woman aged 18-35 years in good health.

CDR3 sequence (DNA): TGTGCCAGCAGCCAGCAGGCTCTAGCGGGAGAAGAGACCCAGTACTTC. Translated: CASSQQALAGEETQYF. The chain combines TRBV7-2 with TRBJ2-5, with 10 bases identical to TRBD2. The CDR3 consists of 16 residues. CDR1 is SGHTA, CDR2 FQGNSA, per germline. J gave up 3 bases and V 5 bases, and 9 bases lay outside the gene matches.